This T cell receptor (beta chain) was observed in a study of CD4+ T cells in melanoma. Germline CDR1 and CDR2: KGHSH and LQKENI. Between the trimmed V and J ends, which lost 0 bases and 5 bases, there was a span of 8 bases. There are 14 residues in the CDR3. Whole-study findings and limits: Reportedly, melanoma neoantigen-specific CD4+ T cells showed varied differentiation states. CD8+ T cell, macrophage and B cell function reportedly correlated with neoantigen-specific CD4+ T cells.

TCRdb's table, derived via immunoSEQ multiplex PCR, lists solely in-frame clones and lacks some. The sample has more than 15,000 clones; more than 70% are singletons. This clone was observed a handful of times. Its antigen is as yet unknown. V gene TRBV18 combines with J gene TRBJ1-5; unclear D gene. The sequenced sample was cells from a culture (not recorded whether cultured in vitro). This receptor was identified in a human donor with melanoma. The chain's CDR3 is CASSPPSGDQPQHF. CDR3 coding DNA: TGTGCCAGCTCACCACCGTCAGGTGATCAGCCCCAGCATTTT. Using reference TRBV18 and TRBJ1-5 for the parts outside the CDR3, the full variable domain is NAGVMQNPRHLVRRRGQEARLRCSPMKGHSHVYWYRQLPEEGLKFMVYLQKENIIDESGMPKERFSAEFPKEGPSILRIQQVVRGDSAAYFCASSPPSGDQPQHFGDGTRLSIL.